Following are 4 T cell receptor beta chains from one sample sequenced in a study of T cell responses to AZD1222 COVID-19 vaccine. The repertoire was sequenced with immunoSEQ multiplex PCR; TCRdb's copy has only in-frame clones and lacks some. Counted here are 200,000 or so clones, approximately 94% occurring once; the ten biggest clones make up roughly 9.2%. The sequencing here drew on peripheral blood, taken on day 0 of AZD1222 vaccination. The receptor set was obtained from an adult in good health.

The gene calls are TRBV7-2 and TRBJ2-3; the D gene is possibly TRBD2 (6 bases). The V gene lost 1 base and the J gene lost 3 bases, with 14 bases spanning the gap. The CDR3 runs 16 residues. From germline, CDR1 is SGHTA and CDR2 FQGNSA. As DNA, the CDR3 is TGTGCCAGCAGCTTAGGGGAGACTAGAGGGACAGATACGCAGTATTTT. As protein: CASSLGETRGTDTQYF. Filled out from reference TRBV7-2 and TRBJ2-3, the complete variable domain reads GAGVSQSPSNKVTEKGKDVELRCDPISGHTALYWYRQSLGQGLEFLIYFQGNSAPDKSGLPSDRFSAERTGGSVSTLTIQRTQQEDSAVYLCASSLGETRGTDTQYFGPGTRLTVL.

This clone was picked up one time. This rearrangement joins TRBV21-1 to TRBJ1-5; the tabulated D call, TRBD1, remains unverified against the DNA. TRBV21-1 is designated a pseudogene. CDR3 length: 16 amino acids. CDR3 sequence (DNA): TGTGCCAGCAGCAAAGTAGGGACAGGGCCCAATCAGCCCCAGCATTTT. Its translation: CASSKVGTGPNQPQHF.

V and J are TRBV29-1 and TRBJ1-5; 7 bases are shared with TRBD1. CDR3 size: 12 residues. CDR1 and CDR2 from the germline V gene are SQVTM and ANQGSEA. The J segment lost 7 bases and the V segment lost 6 bases, leaving 6 bases of the junction unmatched. The CDR3 here is CSVRQGYQPQHF. For the CDR3, the DNA is TGCAGCGTGCGACAGGGTTACCAGCCCCAGCATTTT.

The rearrangement uses TRBV7-9 and TRBJ1-2; D unresolved. Trimming cost V 3 bases and J 2 bases, with 4 bases left between them. This CDR3 has 12 residues. Germline values: CDR1 SEHNR, CDR2 FQNEAQ (reference sequence). CDR3 residues: CASSFLNYGYTF. In DNA form, the CDR3 reads TGTGCCAGCAGCTTCCTAAACTATGGCTACACCTTC. Full variable domain (rest looked up from reference TRBV7-9 and TRBJ1-2): DTGVSQNPRHKITKRGQNVTFRCDPISEHNRLYWYRQTLGQGPEFLTYFQNEAQLEKSRLLSDRFSAERPKGSFSTLEIQRTEQGDSAMYLCASSFLNYGYTFGSGTRLTVV.